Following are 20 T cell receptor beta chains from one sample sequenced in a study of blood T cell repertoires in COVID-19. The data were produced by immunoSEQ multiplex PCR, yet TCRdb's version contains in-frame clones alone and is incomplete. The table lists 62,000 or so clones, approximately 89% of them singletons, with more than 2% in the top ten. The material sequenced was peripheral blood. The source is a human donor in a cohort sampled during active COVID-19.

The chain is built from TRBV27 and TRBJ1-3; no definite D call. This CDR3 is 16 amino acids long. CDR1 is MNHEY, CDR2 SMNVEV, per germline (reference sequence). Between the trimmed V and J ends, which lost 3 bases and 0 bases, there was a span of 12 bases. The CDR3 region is CASSLRRRYSGNTIYF. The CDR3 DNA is TGTGCCAGCAGTTTGAGGCGGCGCTACTCTGGAAACACCATATATTTT.

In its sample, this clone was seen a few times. For the CDR3, the DNA is TGTGCCAGCAGCTTAGGAGGCCCTAGCGGGGGGCGAATCTACAATGAGCAGTTCTTC. It translates to CASSLGGPSGGRIYNEQFF. V and J are TRBV7-6 and TRBJ2-1, with TRBD2 matching over 11 bases. CDR1 and CDR2 from the germline V gene are SGHVS and FNYEAQ. The CDR3 spans 19 residues. The V segment lost 1 base and the J segment 3 bases; nucleotides outside the gene matches: 11.

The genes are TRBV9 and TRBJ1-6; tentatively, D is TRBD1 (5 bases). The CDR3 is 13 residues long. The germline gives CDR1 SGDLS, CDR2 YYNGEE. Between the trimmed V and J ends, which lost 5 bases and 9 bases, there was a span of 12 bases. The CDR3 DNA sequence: TGTGCCAGCAGAGGGGCAGAAGGTTCACCCCTCCACTTT. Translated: CASRGAEGSPLHF.

The CDR3 nucleotides read TGTGCCAGCAGCTCCGGGAATTTCCCGGGACAGGGGGCGGATGGCTACACCTTC. Translated, it gives CASSSGNFPGQGADGYTF. The V and J genes are TRBV7-8 and TRBJ1-2; 12 nucleotides line up with TRBD1. Germline-derived CDR1 and CDR2 are SGHVS and FQNEAQ. This CDR3 has 18 residues. V lost 4 bases and J lost 6; bases outside the gene matches: 15.

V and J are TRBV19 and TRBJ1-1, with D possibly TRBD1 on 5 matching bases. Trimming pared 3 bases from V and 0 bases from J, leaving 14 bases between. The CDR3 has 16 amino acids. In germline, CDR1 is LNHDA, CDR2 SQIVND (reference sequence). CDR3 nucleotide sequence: TGTGCCAGTAGTATCGGGGGAGGGGTGTTGAACACTGAAGCTTTCTTT. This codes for CASSIGGGVLNTEAFF.

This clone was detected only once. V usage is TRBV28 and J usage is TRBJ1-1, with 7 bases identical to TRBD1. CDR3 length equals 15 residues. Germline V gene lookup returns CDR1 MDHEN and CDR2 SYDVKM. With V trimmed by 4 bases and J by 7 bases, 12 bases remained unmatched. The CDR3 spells CASSYYKGAWNEAFF. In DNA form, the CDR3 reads TGTGCCAGCAGTTATTACAAGGGGGCGTGGAATGAAGCTTTCTTT. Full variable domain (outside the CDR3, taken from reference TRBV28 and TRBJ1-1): DVKVTQSSRYLVKRTGEKVFLECVQDMDHENMFWYRQDPGLGLRLIYFSYDVKMKEKGDIPEGYSVSREKKERFSLILESASTNQTSMYLCASSYYKGAWNEAFFGQGTRLTVV.

The CDR3 reads CASSPGGAGKRDTQYF. The CDR3 nucleotides are TGTGCCAGCAGTCCCGGTGGAGCAGGGAAGCGAGATACGCAGTATTTT. The chain uses TRBV28 and TRBJ2-3; TRBD1 might be the D (5 bases). CDR1 MDHEN and CDR2 SYDVKM come from the germline V gene. V lost 5 bases to trimming and J lost 5 bases, with 20 bases between them. This CDR3 region has 16 residues.

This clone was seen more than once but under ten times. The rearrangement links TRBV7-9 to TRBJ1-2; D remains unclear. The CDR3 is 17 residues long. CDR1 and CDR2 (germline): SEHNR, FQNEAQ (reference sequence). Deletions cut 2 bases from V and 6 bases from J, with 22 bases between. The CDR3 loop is CASSLSQPRSGRNGYTF. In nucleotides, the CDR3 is TGTGCCAGCAGCTTATCCCAACCTAGGTCGGGGAGGAATGGCTACACCTTC.

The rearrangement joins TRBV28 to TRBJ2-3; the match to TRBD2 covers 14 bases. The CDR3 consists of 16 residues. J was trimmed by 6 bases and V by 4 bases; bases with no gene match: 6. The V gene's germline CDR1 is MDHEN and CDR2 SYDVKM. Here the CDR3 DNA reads TGTGCCAGCAGTTCCGGACTAGCGGGGGGCAGGGATACGCAGTATTTT. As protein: CASSSGLAGGRDTQYF.

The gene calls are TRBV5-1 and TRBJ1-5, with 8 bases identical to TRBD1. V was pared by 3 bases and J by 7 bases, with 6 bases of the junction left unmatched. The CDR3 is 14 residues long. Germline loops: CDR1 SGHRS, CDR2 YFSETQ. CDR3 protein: CASSSGQGGQPQHF. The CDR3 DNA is TGCGCCAGCAGCTCCGGACAGGGTGGGCAGCCCCAGCATTTT.

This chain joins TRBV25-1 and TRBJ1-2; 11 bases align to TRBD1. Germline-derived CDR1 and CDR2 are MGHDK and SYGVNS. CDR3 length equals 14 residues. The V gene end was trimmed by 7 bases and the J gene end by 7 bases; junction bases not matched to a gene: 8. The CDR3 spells CASKTSGTGGGYTF. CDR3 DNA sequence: TGTGCCAGCAAAACTTCCGGGACAGGGGGTGGCTACACCTTC.

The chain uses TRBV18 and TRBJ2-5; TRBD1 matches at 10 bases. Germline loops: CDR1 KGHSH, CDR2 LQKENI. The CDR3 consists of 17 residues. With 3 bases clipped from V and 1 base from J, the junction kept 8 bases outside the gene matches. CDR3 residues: CASSPGDRGPLQETQYF. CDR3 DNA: TGTGCCAGCTCACCTGGAGACAGGGGGCCCCTCCAAGAGACCCAGTACTTC.

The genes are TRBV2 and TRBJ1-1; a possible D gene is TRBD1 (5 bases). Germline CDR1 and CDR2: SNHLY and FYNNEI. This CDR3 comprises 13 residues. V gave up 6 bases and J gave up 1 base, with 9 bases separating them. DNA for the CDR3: TGTGCCAGCAGACGAGACAGGAACACTGAAGCTTTCTTT. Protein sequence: CASRRDRNTEAFF.

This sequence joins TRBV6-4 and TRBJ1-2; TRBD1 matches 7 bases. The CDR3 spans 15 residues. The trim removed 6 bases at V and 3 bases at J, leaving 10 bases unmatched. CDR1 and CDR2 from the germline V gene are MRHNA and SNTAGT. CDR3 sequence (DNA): TGTGCCAGCAGGGGGCAAGCAGGGGGACACTATGGCTACACCTTC. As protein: CASRGQAGGHYGYTF.

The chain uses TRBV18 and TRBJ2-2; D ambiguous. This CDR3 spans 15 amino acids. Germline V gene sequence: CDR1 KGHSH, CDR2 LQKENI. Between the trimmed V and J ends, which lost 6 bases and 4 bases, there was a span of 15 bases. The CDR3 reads CASSFERRTTGELFF. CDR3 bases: TGTGCCAGCTCGTTCGAGCGACGTACCACCGGGGAGCTGTTTTTT. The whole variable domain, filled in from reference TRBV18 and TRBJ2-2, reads NAGVMQNPRHLVRRRGQEARLRCSPMKGHSHVYWYRQLPEEGLKFMVYLQKENIIDESGMPKERFSAEFPKEGPSILRIQQVVRGDSAAYFCASSFERRTTGELFFGEGSRLTVL.

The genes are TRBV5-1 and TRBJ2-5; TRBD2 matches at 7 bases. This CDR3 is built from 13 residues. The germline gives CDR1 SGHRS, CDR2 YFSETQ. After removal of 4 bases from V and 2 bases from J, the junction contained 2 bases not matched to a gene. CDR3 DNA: TGCGCCAGCAGCGCGGGACTACAAGAGACCCAGTACTTC. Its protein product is CASSAGLQETQYF.

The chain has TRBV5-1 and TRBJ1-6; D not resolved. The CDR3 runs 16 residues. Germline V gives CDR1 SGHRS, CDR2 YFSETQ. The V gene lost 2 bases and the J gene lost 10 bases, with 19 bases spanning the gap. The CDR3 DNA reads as TGCGCCAGCAGCTTATTCTCCGGGAATATGATATCACCCCTCCACTTT. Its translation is CASSLFSGNMISPLHF.

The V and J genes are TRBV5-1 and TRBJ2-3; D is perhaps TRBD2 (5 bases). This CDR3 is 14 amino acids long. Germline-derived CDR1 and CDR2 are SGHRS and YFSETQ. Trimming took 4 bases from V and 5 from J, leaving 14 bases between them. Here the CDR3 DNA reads TGCGCCAGCAGCGGGGTAGGTGGAGGAGATACGCAGTATTTT. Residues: CASSGVGGGDTQYF.

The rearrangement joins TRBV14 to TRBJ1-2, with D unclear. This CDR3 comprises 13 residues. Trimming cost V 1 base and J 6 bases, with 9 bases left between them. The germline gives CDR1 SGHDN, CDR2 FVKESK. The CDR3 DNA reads TGTGCCAGCAGCCAAGCGGCCGGGAATGGCTACACCTTC. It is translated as CASSQAAGNGYTF.

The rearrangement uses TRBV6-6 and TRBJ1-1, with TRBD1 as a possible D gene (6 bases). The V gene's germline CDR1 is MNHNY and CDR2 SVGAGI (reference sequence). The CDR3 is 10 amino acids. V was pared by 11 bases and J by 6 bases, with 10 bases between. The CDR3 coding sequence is TGTGCCGCGGCAGGGGCTGAAGCTTTCTTT. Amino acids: CAAAGAEAFF.